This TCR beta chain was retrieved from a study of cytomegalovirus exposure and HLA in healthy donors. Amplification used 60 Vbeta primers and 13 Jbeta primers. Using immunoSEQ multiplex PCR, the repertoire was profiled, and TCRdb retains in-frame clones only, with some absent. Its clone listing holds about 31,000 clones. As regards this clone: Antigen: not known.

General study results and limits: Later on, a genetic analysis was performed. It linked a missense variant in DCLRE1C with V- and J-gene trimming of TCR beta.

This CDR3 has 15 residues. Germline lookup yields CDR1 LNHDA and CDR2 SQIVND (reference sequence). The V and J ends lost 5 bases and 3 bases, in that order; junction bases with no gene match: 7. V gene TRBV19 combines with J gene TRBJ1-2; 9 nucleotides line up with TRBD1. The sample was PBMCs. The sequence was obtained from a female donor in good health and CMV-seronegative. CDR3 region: CASSLITGGDYGYTF. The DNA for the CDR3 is TGTGCCAGTAGTTTAATAACAGGGGGCGACTATGGCTACACCTTC.